The 12 T cell receptor beta chains presented below share a single source sample, sequenced in a study of blood T cell repertoires in COVID-19. Profiling relied on immunoSEQ multiplex PCR, and the TCRdb table lists in-frame clones only, not all of them. The sample lists under 300,000 clones; roughly nine tenths were seen once. The specimen sequenced was PBMCs or T cells enriched from blood (not recorded which). The origin of the receptors is a human donor in a cohort exposed to, infected with or recovered from COVID-19 (not recorded which). The donor label of this sample is uncertain.

This sequence joins TRBV10-3 and TRBJ1-3; 9 bases align to TRBD1. Germline V gene data show CDR1 as ENHRY and CDR2 as SYGVKD. This CDR3 is 16 amino acids long. After removal of 5 bases from V and 1 base from J, the junction contained 6 bases not matched to a gene. The CDR3 loop reads CAISWTGDLSGNTIYF. CDR3 DNA sequence: TGTGCCATCAGTTGGACAGGGGATTTATCTGGAAACACCATATATTTT.

The CDR3 loop reads CASSARLRGSPRNTEAFF. DNA of the CDR3: TGTGCCAGCAGTGCGCGACTGAGGGGGTCCCCCAGGAACACTGAAGCTTTCTTT. The chain combines TRBV25-1 with TRBJ1-1; tentative D call: TRBD1 (6 bases). Trimming removed 4 bases at V and 1 base at J, with 22 bases between. Germline V gene lookup returns CDR1 MGHDK and CDR2 SYGVNS. The length of the CDR3 is 18 residues.

This chain links TRBV25-1 with TRBJ1-2, with a possible D match to TRBD1 (6 bases). CDR1 and CDR2 from the germline V gene are MGHDK and SYGVNS. V lost 7 bases and J lost 8, with 11 bases in between. This CDR3 has 11 residues. The DNA for the CDR3 is TGTGCCAGCACAGGGGCTAGAGGCTACACCTTC. Translating gives CASTGARGYTF.

This sequence joins TRBV10-1 and TRBJ1-2; D remains unclear. The V gene's germline CDR1 is WNHNN and CDR2 SYGVQD (reference sequence). The V end lost 3 bases, the J end lost 7 bases, and 12 bases lay between the germline ends. The CDR3 contains 13 residues. The DNA of the CDR3 is TGCGCCAGCAGTGACCGTCAACGGGGTGGCTACACCTTC. It specifies CASSDRQRGGYTF.

The rearrangement links TRBV15 to TRBJ1-5; D is possibly TRBD1 (6 bases). V lost 6 bases, J lost 2 bases, and 8 bases lay in between. The length of the CDR3 is 13 residues. CDR1 is LNHNV and CDR2 is YYDKDF in the germline V gene (reference sequence). The DNA for the CDR3 is TGTGCCACCAGACCAGGGGGCAATCAGCCCCAGCATTTT. As protein: CATRPGGNQPQHF.

Only one count was recorded for this clone. The J gene is TRBJ2-1, the V gene TRBV7-9, with 12 positions matching TRBD2. In germline, CDR1 is SEHNR, CDR2 FQNEAQ (reference sequence). With 7 bases clipped from V and 8 bases from J, the junction kept 9 bases outside the gene matches. This CDR3 contains 15 residues. The CDR3 nucleotides read TGTGCCAGCACCCTCGGACTAGCGGGGATGGATGAGCAGTTCTTC. As protein: CASTLGLAGMDEQFF.

The rearrangement links TRBV9 to TRBJ1-2; no definite D call. The CDR3 runs to 14 residues. Germline V CDR1 and CDR2: SGDLS, YYNGEE. The V gene lost 4 bases and the J gene lost 8 bases, with 18 bases spanning the gap. DNA of the CDR3: TGTGCCAGCAGCCCACCGACCCCCGGGGTCGGCTACACCTTC. Translating gives CASSPPTPGVGYTF.

The V and J genes are TRBV27 and TRBJ1-5, with a weak D call TRBD1 (6 bases). This CDR3 has 14 amino acids. Germline loops: CDR1 MNHEY, CDR2 SMNVEV (reference sequence). V was clipped by 1 base and J by 6 bases, with 10 bases between them. The CDR3 region has the DNA TGTGCCAGCAGTTTATGGGCGGGGGCTCAGCCCCAGCATTTT. It yields the protein CASSLWAGAQPQHF.

In this sample, this clone turned up a few times. This sequence joins TRBV29-1 and TRBJ1-1; TRBD1 agrees at 7 bases. The germline CDR1 and CDR2 sequences are SQVTM and ANQGSEA. This CDR3 contains 17 residues. With V trimmed by 5 bases and J by 0 bases, 15 bases remained unmatched. As DNA, the CDR3 is TGCAGCGTTTCCAAGGGGACAGCTTTCTTTCTGAACACTGAAGCTTTCTTT. Protein product: CSVSKGTAFFLNTEAFF.

The CDR3 DNA sequence: TGTGCCAGCAGCGTAGGGGACAGGATTGGAGGCGAGCAGTACTTC. It translates to CASSVGDRIGGEQYF. The chain is built from TRBV9 and TRBJ2-7; 8 bases map to TRBD1. Germline V lookup: CDR1 SGDLS, CDR2 YYNGEE. The J segment lost 6 bases and the V segment lost 0 bases, leaving 8 bases of the junction unmatched. The CDR3 has 15 residues.

The chain couples TRBV7-9 to TRBJ1-2; 8 nucleotides match TRBD1. This CDR3 region has 13 residues. V was clipped by 5 bases and J by 6 bases; unmatched bases: 5. Germline loops: CDR1 SEHNR, CDR2 FQNEAQ (reference sequence). The CDR3 DNA reads TGTGCCAGCAGCCCCGGACAGGGACATGGCTACACCTTC. Encoded protein: CASSPGQGHGYTF.

The rearrangement uses TRBV5-8 and TRBJ1-1; D is perhaps TRBD1 (5 bases). The length of the CDR3 is 14 residues. The germline V and J ends were trimmed by 5 bases and 0 bases, with 11 bases remaining between them. The germline CDR1 and CDR2 sequences are SGHTS and YDEGEE. The CDR3 region is CASSAGRLNTEAFF. The CDR3, as DNA: TGTGCCAGCAGTGCGGGACGTTTGAACACTGAAGCTTTCTTT.